Below are 21 T cell receptor beta chains sequenced from a single sample in a study of blood T cells in healthy people across ages (dated by TCRdb to between 2014 and 2016). The library was obtained by 5' RACE. For sequencing, an Illumina HiSeq 2500 was employed. A second PCR of roughly 7 to 11 cycles was run with a J-beta primer mix and a sample-barcoded 5' primer. TCRdb reran the public reads through fastp at Q25 and MiXCR, keeping productive beta chains. When rows share a CDR3 protein, they turn into one entry using the most common DNA and genes. The sample table lists about 800,000 distinct CDR3 sequences, 55% to 75% of them with a count of one. The top ten hold about 20% of the sample. The sequencing sample was made of blood. The source of these receptors is a man between 25 and 39 years old in good health.

This chain's CDR3 is CASSQGLAGVKFGELFF. DNA for the CDR3: TGTGCCAGCAGCCAAGGGCTAGCGGGAGTTAAATTCGGGGAGCTGTTTTTT. The chain is built from TRBV4-2 and TRBJ2-2, with 10 positions matching TRBD2. After removal of 1 base from V and 7 bases from J, the junction contained 9 bases not matched to a gene. This CDR3 is built from 17 residues. In germline, CDR1 is LGHNA, CDR2 YNFKEQ.

This clonotype was observed at least ten times. V is TRBV20-1 and J is TRBJ2-7; 8 bases are a match to TRBD1. Germline V gene sequence: CDR1 DFQATT, CDR2 SNEGSKA (reference sequence). V lost 8 bases and J lost 1; bases outside the gene matches: 7. This CDR3 comprises 13 residues. The CDR3 DNA is TGCAGTAAAGCCGGGACAGGATCCTACGAGCAGTACTTC. Amino acids: CSKAGTGSYEQYF.

This clonotype appeared a single time. This chain connects TRBV14 to TRBJ2-5; D gene ambiguous. Germline V gene sequence: CDR1 SGHDN, CDR2 FVKESK. V dropped 4 bases and J dropped 5 bases, with 14 bases sitting between them. The CDR3 loop spans 14 amino acids. Here the CDR3 reads CASSRGTPVETQYF. CDR3 DNA: TGTGCCAGCAGCCGTGGCACTCCCGTGGAGACCCAGTACTTC. Full variable domain (outside the CDR3, taken from reference TRBV14 and TRBJ2-5): EAGVTQFPSHSVIEKGQTVTLRCDPISGHDNLYWYRRVMGKEIKFLLHFVKESKQDESGMPNNRFLAERTGGTYSTLKVQPAELEDSGVYFCASSRGTPVETQYFGPGTRLLVL.

This clonotype was counted a few times. The J gene is TRBJ2-1, the V gene TRBV20-1, with 13 nucleotides matching TRBD2. After removal of 6 bases from V and 9 bases from J, the junction contained 8 bases not matched to a gene. Looked up from germline, CDR1 is DFQATT and CDR2 is SNEGSKA (reference sequence). This CDR3 comprises 14 residues. This chain's CDR3 is CSADPGTSGIEQFF. DNA for the CDR3: TGCAGTGCCGACCCCGGGACTAGCGGGATTGAGCAGTTCTTC.

This clonotype was seen once. The chain employs TRBV27 and TRBJ2-1; D is undetermined. CDR1 is MNHEY and CDR2 is SMNVEV in the germline V gene (reference sequence). Between the trimmed V and J ends, which lost 2 bases and 4 bases, there was a span of 12 bases. This CDR3 comprises 15 residues. The CDR3 coding sequence is TGTGCCAGCAGTTTAGGGCCCATGGGTTACAATGAGCAGTTCTTC. Encoded protein: CASSLGPMGYNEQFF.

A word on this clonotype: No conserved phenylalanine or tryptophan ends this CDR3, so it is likely a read error. The chain uses TRBV12-3 or TRBV12-4 and TRBJ2-3; TRBD1 might be the D (7 bases). The V and J ends lost 7 bases and 5 bases respectively, with 16 bases between them. The CDR3 has 14 amino acids. CDR3 DNA sequence: TGTGCCAGCAATGGCAGGGGGGCCGGAGATACGCAGTATTCT. Its protein product is CASNGRGAGDTQYS.

This sequence joins TRBV29-1 and TRBJ2-3; TRBD1 is a possible D gene (6 bases). The CDR3 consists of 14 residues. Trimming pared 1 base from V and 1 base from J, leaving 9 bases between. CDR1 is SQVTM and CDR2 is ANQGSEA in the germline V gene. CDR3 residues: CSVEAAGGTDTQYF. The CDR3 DNA is TGCAGCGTTGAAGCGGCAGGGGGCACAGATACGCAGTATTTT.

This chain connects TRBV3-1 to TRBJ2-4; the D is unclear. CDR3 length: 13 residues. Looked up from germline, CDR1 is LGHDT and CDR2 is YNNKEL (reference sequence). The ends were cut back, 3 bases at V and 13 bases at J, with 16 bases in the middle. In nucleotides, the CDR3 is TGTGCCAGCAGCCAGCACCCGGACCTTAAGCAGTACTTC. Its protein is CASSQHPDLKQYF.

The J gene is TRBJ2-3, the V gene TRBV20-1, with a possible D match to TRBD1 (9 bases). With 1 base removed from V and 3 bases from J, the gap between germline ends came to 14 bases. The CDR3 has 15 residues. CDR1 and CDR2 from the germline V gene are DFQATT and SNEGSKA (reference sequence). The DNA for the CDR3 is TGCAGTGCTAGAGTAGCGGGACAGGGAACAGATACGCAGTATTTT. Protein: CSARVAGQGTDTQYF.

The V call is TRBV30, the J call TRBJ2-3; possibly TRBD1 or TRBD2 for D (5 bases each). The germline V gene encodes CDR1 GTSNPN and CDR2 SVGIG (reference sequence). The CDR3 sequence is 12 residues long. Trimming took off 1 base at V and 5 bases at J, with 7 bases between the two ends. CDR3 loop: CAWSGGGDTQYF. For the CDR3, the DNA is TGTGCCTGGAGTGGTGGGGGAGATACGCAGTATTTT.

This chain joins TRBV4-3 and TRBJ2-1; the D gene is possibly TRBD2 (7 bases). With 1 base removed from V and 6 bases from J, the gap between germline ends came to 19 bases. Germline lookup yields CDR1 LGHNA and CDR2 YSLEER. The CDR3 consists of 17 residues. CDR3 in amino acids: CASSQASGASGVNEQFF. In nucleotides, the CDR3 is TGCGCCAGCAGCCAAGCTTCAGGGGCGAGCGGGGTCAATGAGCAGTTCTTC.

The table lists this clonotype with a count of one. The chain is built from TRBV6-1 and TRBJ2-1; 10 bases agree with TRBD2. The germline V gene encodes CDR1 MNHNS and CDR2 SASEGT. This CDR3 region has 20 residues. The V and J ends lost 7 bases and 1 base, in that order; junction bases with no gene match: 19. DNA of the CDR3: TGTGCCAGCACAAAGGGCGAGCAAAGCGGGAGGGCCAATTCCTACAATGAGCAGTTCTTC. Its protein is CASTKGEQSGRANSYNEQFF.

This chain connects TRBV7-6 to TRBJ2-7; D unresolved. The CDR3 has 13 amino acids. Trimming removed 4 bases from V and 1 base from J, with 8 bases in between. Germline-derived CDR1 and CDR2 are SGHVS and FNYEAQ. This CDR3 reads CASSSSASYEQYF. CDR3 nucleotide sequence: TGTGCCAGCAGCTCTTCGGCGTCCTACGAGCAGTACTTC.

The CDR3 loop reads CASSVYHSNQPQHF. The CDR3, as DNA: TGTGCCAGCAGTGTATACCATAGCAATCAGCCCCAGCATTTT. The rearrangement joins TRBV6-1 to TRBJ1-5; the D is unclear. The CDR3 totals 14 residues. Trimming removed 4 bases from V and 0 bases from J, with 7 bases in between. Germline CDR1 and CDR2: MNHNS and SASEGT.

This clonotype was seen a few times. V is TRBV7-2 and J is TRBJ2-3, with TRBD1 identical over 9 bases. Germline V lookup: CDR1 SGHTA, CDR2 FQGNSA. V shed 5 bases and J 8 bases; nucleotides not matched to a gene: 5. This CDR3 is 13 amino acids long. The CDR3, as DNA: TGTGCCAGCAGCAAGGGACAGGGCCTTACGCAGTATTTT. Amino acid sequence: CASSKGQGLTQYF.

The V and J genes are TRBV20-1 and TRBJ2-5, with a possible D match to TRBD2 (6 bases). The germline V gene has CDR1 DFQATT and CDR2 SNEGSKA (reference sequence). CDR3 length equals 13 residues. V was trimmed by 6 bases and J by 3 bases, leaving 14 bases between them. The CDR3 here is CSALVGGKETQYF. The CDR3 nucleotides read TGCAGTGCGCTTGTGGGCGGGAAAGAGACCCAGTACTTC.

This chain joins TRBV29-1 and TRBJ2-1, with no clear D. The length of the CDR3 is 12 residues. CDR1 is SQVTM and CDR2 is ANQGSEA in the germline V gene. Between the trimmed V and J ends, which lost 4 bases and 4 bases, there was a span of 8 bases. CDR3 loop: CSVGGWYNEQFF. The CDR3 region has the DNA TGCAGCGTTGGAGGCTGGTACAATGAGCAGTTCTTC.

This chain uses TRBV6-5 with TRBJ2-2, with D possibly being TRBD2 (6 bases). The CDR3 contains 14 residues. Looked up from germline, CDR1 is MNHEY and CDR2 is SVGAGI. Deletions cut 0 bases from V and 4 bases from J, with 6 bases between. CDR3 nucleotide sequence: TGTGCCAGCAGTTACTCCGGGGGCACCGGGGAGCTGTTTTTT. Translation gives CASSYSGGTGELFF.

This chain connects TRBV9 to TRBJ2-6; 7 nucleotides line up with TRBD1. Germline CDR1 is SGDLS and CDR2 is YYNGEE. The length of the CDR3 is 18 residues. After removal of 3 bases from V and 1 base from J, the junction contained 10 bases not matched to a gene. The CDR3 spells CASSGGQTVRSGANVLTF. CDR3 DNA sequence: TGTGCCAGCAGCGGGGGACAGACGGTGAGGTCTGGGGCCAACGTCCTGACTTTC. Variable domain in full (rest from reference TRBV9 and TRBJ2-6): DSGVTQTPKHLITATGQRVTLRCSPRSGDLSVYWYQQSLDQGLQFLIQYYNGEERAKGNILERFSAQQFPDLHSELNLSSLELGDSALYFCASSGGQTVRSGANVLTFGAGSRLTVL.

This clonotype occurred a few times. V and J are TRBV4-3 and TRBJ2-3, with TRBD1 matching over 7 bases. There are 16 residues in the CDR3. CDR1 is LGHNA and CDR2 is YSLEER in the germline V gene. Trimming at V came to 2 bases and at J to 2 bases, leaving 7 bases not matched to a gene. CDR3 residues: CASSQLTGQFTDTQYF. DNA of the CDR3: TGCGCCAGCAGCCAACTGACGGGACAGTTCACAGATACGCAGTATTTT.

The chain uses TRBV4-2 and TRBJ2-6, with unresolved D. This CDR3 region has 15 residues. CDR1 and CDR2 from the germline V gene are LGHNA and YNFKEQ. Trimming shortened V by 0 bases and J by 3 bases, and 6 bases separated the two germline ends. CDR3: CASSQEGDGANVLTF. The CDR3 DNA reads TGTGCCAGCAGCCAAGAAGGAGATGGGGCCAACGTCCTGACTTTC.